A selection of T cell receptor beta chains follows, all from one sample in a study of shared clonotypes between healthy human individuals. TCRdb keeps only in-frame clones here, not all; method: immunoSEQ multiplex PCR. This table has 2 million to 2.5 million clones, approximately 94% appearing once. What was sequenced was naive CD8+ T cells from PBMCs. These receptors all stem from a man younger than 35 in good health. Some clones in this sample may be carry-over from other donors' samples. CDR3s include the opening cysteine and the closing phenylalanine or tryptophan. The order of the fields is J gene, clone size, V gene, D gene, CDR3 DNA, CDR3 protein. D genes are given only for firm matches. Clone sizes are given selectively: once, few, many, or a class where the clone is expanded.

TRBJ1-1,few,TRBV10-3,TRBD1,TGTGCCATCAGTGAGTCTGGACAGGGCGGTGAAGCTTTCTTT,CAISESGQGGEAFF
TRBJ2-1,.,TRBV7-9,.,TGTGCCAGCAGCCTGCCGGCGGACTCCTACAATGAGCAGTTCTTC,CASSLPADSYNEQFF
TRBJ2-6,.,TRBV28,TRBD1,TGTGCCAGCAGTTTGCACAGGGGGTTTTCTTCTTCTGGGGCCAACGTCCTGACTTTC,CASSLHRGFSSSGANVLTF
TRBJ2-3,.,TRBV5-6,.,TGTGCCAGCAGCTTGGGCCAGAACACAGATACGCAGTATTTT,CASSLGQNTDTQYF
TRBJ2-1,.,TRBV10-1,.,TGCGCCAGCAGTGGTCGGCTAGAAGTTGAGCAGTTCTTC,CASSGRLEVEQFF
TRBJ2-2,.,TRBV29-1,.,TGCAGCTGGACCGGGACAAAATCCGGGGAGCTGTTTTTT,CSWTGTKSGELFF
TRBJ2-7,.,TRBV29-1,.,TGCAGCGTACAGATATCCTACGAGCAGTACTTC,CSVQISYEQYF
TRBJ2-1,.,TRBV6-5,TRBD2,TGTGCCAGCAGTTACCTGGGGGAGGGCACCTACAATGAGCAGTTCTTC,CASSYLGEGTYNEQFF
TRBJ2-3,.,TRBV6-6,.,TGTGCCAGCAGTTACTCGACGGAGGGCAGTTCAGGGCAGTATTTT,CASSYSTEGSSGQYF
TRBJ2-3,.,TRBV4-1,.,TGCGCCAGCAGGGTGGACGGACCGGGCGGTACGCAGTATTTT,CASRVDGPGGTQYF
TRBJ2-7,.,TRBV11-2,.,TGTGCCAGCAGCCCCGGGTACTACGAGCAGTACTTC,CASSPGYYEQYF
TRBJ2-3,.,TRBV6-1,.,TGTGCCATCCTCCGGTTCCCAGATACGCAGTATTTT,CAILRFPDTQYF
TRBJ1-2,.,TRBV5-1,.,TGCGCCAGCAGCTTAACAGGGTCTCCCGCGAAATATGGCTACACCTTC,CASSLTGSPAKYGYTF
TRBJ2-7,.,TRBV5-4,TRBD1,TGTGCCAGCAGCGGTAGACAGGGGGCGTCCGGGCGGGAAACCTACGAGCAGTACTTC,CASSGRQGASGRETYEQYF
TRBJ2-1,.,TRBV27,.,TGTGCCAGCAGTTGGAGCGGACGAAGCTCCTACAATGAGCAGTTCTTC,CASSWSGRSSYNEQFF
TRBJ2-1,once,TRBV7-3,.,TGTGCCAGCAGCCATAGTGGTAATGAGCAGTTCTTC,CASSHSGNEQFF
TRBJ2-2,.,TRBV9,TRBD2,TGTGCCAGCAGCGTAGAGGTTAGCGGGAAGGTCACCGGGGAGCTGTTTTTT,CASSVEVSGKVTGELFF
TRBJ2-1,.,TRBV27,.,TGTGCCAGCGGGGCGTTTTACAATGAGCAGTTCTTC,CASGAFYNEQFF
TRBJ1-1,.,TRBV27,.,TGTGCCAGCAGTTTAGGGCTGAAGTCGAACACTGAAGCTTTCTTT,CASSLGLKSNTEAFF
TRBJ2-2,.,TRBV6-4,TRBD2,TGTGCCAGCTCTACGGCGGCTAGCGGGTCTTACGGGGAGCTGTTTTTT,CASSTAASGSYGELFF
TRBJ2-1,.,TRBV11-2,.,TGTGCCAGCAGCTTAGTCGCCACTACCAGTTACAATGAGCAGTTCTTC,CASSLVATTSYNEQFF
TRBJ2-7,.,TRBV6-4,TRBD2,TGTGCCAGCAGTGACTTCCCCTTCTGGGCTAGCGGGCCAACGTCGAGGAACTACGAGCAGTACTTC,CASSDFPFWASGPTSRNYEQYF
TRBJ2-7,few,TRBV28,TRBD1,TGTGCCAGCAGTCGACCTTGGACAGGGGCTTATTACGAGCAGTACTTC,CASSRPWTGAYYEQYF
TRBJ1-5,.,TRBV11-2,.,TGTGCCAGCAGCTTAGGGGGGAACCGGCCCCAGCATTTT,CASSLGGNRPQHF
TRBJ2-2,.,TRBV6-5,.,TGTGCCAGCAGTTACTCCCCAGGGGCCGGGGAGCTGTTTTTT,CASSYSPGAGELFF
TRBJ2-7,.,TRBV27,TRBD2,TGTGCCAGCAGCCTGAAAGCGGGAGGGCCCGTCGAGCAGTACTTC,CASSLKAGGPVEQYF
TRBJ2-3,.,TRBV27,TRBD1,TGTGCCAGCAGTAGCCGGGACAGTAGCACAGATACGCAGTATTTT,CASSSRDSSTDTQYF
TRBJ2-2,.,TRBV29-1,.,TGCAGCGTTGTACTTGGCTCCGGGGAGCTGTTTTTT,CSVVLGSGELFF
TRBJ2-3,.,TRBV14,TRBD2,TGTGCCAGCAGCCTCCCCGAGGGAGGGCCGGGCGGAGATACGCAGTATTTT,CASSLPEGGPGGDTQYF
TRBJ1-2,.,TRBV9,.,TGTGCCAGCAGCGAGGTCCCTGGCCCCCGCGGGAATGGCTACACCTTC,CASSEVPGPRGNGYTF
TRBJ2-7,.,TRBV28,TRBD1,TGTGCCAGCAGACTCCTGACAGGGATTACCCACGAGCAGTACTTC,CASRLLTGITHEQYF
TRBJ2-2,.,TRBV9,.,TGTGCCAGCAACGGACCCCCGAACACCGGGGAGCTGTTTTTT,CASNGPPNTGELFF
TRBJ1-4,.,TRBV27,.,TGTGCCAGCAGTTTAGGTTGGACCGCGTTCGAAAAACTGTTTTTT,CASSLGWTAFEKLFF
TRBJ2-6,once,TRBV7-8,.,TGTGCCAGCAGTCCAATAAAAATAGGGGGGACGGCCAACGTCCTGACTTTC,CASSPIKIGGTANVLTF
TRBJ2-7,.,TRBV19,TRBD1,TGTGCCAGTAGCCTTACCCGGACAGGGGGCCACGAGCAGTACTTC,CASSLTRTGGHEQYF
TRBJ1-1,.,TRBV27,.,TGTGCCAGCAGTTTATCCGTCCAGGCTACTGAAGCTTTCTTT,CASSLSVQATEAFF
TRBJ2-1,once,TRBV6-6,.,TGTGCCAGCAGCTCCGGACGGGAGCAGTTCTTC,CASSSGREQFF
TRBJ2-7,once,TRBV7-9,.,TGTGCCAGCAGCCAGGGCCTTGGCGGGCAGTACTTC,CASSQGLGGQYF
TRBJ2-3,.,TRBV4-2,.,TGTGCCAGCAGCCCTAGGGGACCCCAAGGAACAGATACGCAGTATTTT,CASSPRGPQGTDTQYF
TRBJ2-1,.,TRBV9,.,TGTGCCAGCAGCGTTGGGACCACCTCCTACAATGAGCAGTTCTTC,CASSVGTTSYNEQFF
TRBJ2-7,.,TRBV14,.,TGTGCCAGCAGCCAAGAAGGCATCGAGCAGTACTTC,CASSQEGIEQYF
TRBJ1-1,.,TRBV4-3,TRBD1,TGCGCCAGCAGCCAAGATGTCTCAGGGGGCGAGAACACTGAAGCTTTCTTT,CASSQDVSGGENTEAFF
TRBJ1-5,.,TRBV5-8,.,TGTGCCAGCAGCTTAGGCCGACGGACCAATCAGCCCCAGCATTTT,CASSLGRRTNQPQHF
TRBJ1-2,.,TRBV25-1,.,TGTGCCAGCAGTACAGGGCCTCAGCACTATGGCTACACCTTC,CASSTGPQHYGYTF
TRBJ2-7,.,TRBV28,.,TGTGCCAGCAGTAACCAGGGTTACGAGCAGTACTTC,CASSNQGYEQYF
TRBJ1-1,once,TRBV7-9,.,TGTGCCAGCAGCCGCGGGGGGAACGCTGAAGCTTTCTTT,CASSRGGNAEAFF
TRBJ2-7,once,TRBV7-8,TRBD2,TGTGCCAGCAGCCACAGCGGGAGCTACGAGCAGTACTTC,CASSHSGSYEQYF
TRBJ1-2,once,TRBV10-2,.,TGCGCCAGCAGTGAGGGGGCGGGCCCGTATGGCTACACCTTC,CASSEGAGPYGYTF
TRBJ2-7,.,TRBV4-2,TRBD2,TGTGCCAGCAGCCCCCAGCGGGGCTACGAGCAGTACTTC,CASSPQRGYEQYF
TRBJ2-7,.,TRBV28,.,TGTGCCAGCAGTTTAATCCCGGCGAGTTACGAGCAGTACTTC,CASSLIPASYEQYF
TRBJ2-5,.,TRBV9,.,TGTGCCAGCAGCGTAGCGGGGACCCCTCGAGAGACCCAGTACTTC,CASSVAGTPRETQYF
TRBJ2-7,.,TRBV11-2,TRBD2,TGTGCCAGCAGCTCACTCCTACAAGCGGGAAAGTTGGAGCAGTACTTC,CASSSLLQAGKLEQYF
TRBJ1-3,.,TRBV9,.,TGTGCCAGCAGCGTAGCGGGCCCACCGTTCACCCACACCATATATTTT,CASSVAGPPFTHTIYF
TRBJ2-2,.,TRBV11-3,.,TGTGCCAGCAGCATTCAGGGTTCCGGGGAGCTGTTTTTT,CASSIQGSGELFF
TRBJ2-7,.,TRBV4-1,.,TGCGCCAGCAGCCAAGTGGGCCCCGGCGTTAAGCGGGCCTACGAGCAGTACTTC,CASSQVGPGVKRAYEQYF
TRBJ2-7,.,TRBV27,TRBD2,TGTGCCAGCAGTCCCGGGACTAGCGGGTCCTACGAGCAGTACTTC,CASSPGTSGSYEQYF
TRBJ1-2,few,TRBV30,.,TGTGCCTGGAGTGTACTCCGACTTAATGACACCTTC,CAWSVLRLNDTF
TRBJ1-1,.,TRBV28,.,TGTGCCAGCAGTACGATCAGGGACTCCCGCCAAGGGGGTTTCTTT,CASSTIRDSRQGGFF
TRBJ2-1,.,TRBV29-1,TRBD1,TGCAGCGTACCGGGACAGGGGGCTTGGTACAATGAGCAGTTCTTC,CSVPGQGAWYNEQFF